This TCR beta chain derives from a study of cytomegalovirus exposure and HLA in healthy donors. Background on the study: A later analysis reported the same platform for the roughly 110 validation repertoires and the 666 first-cohort repertoires.

The method was immunoSEQ multiplex PCR; TCRdb's version includes in-frame clones alone and lacks a portion of them. Of about 120,000 clones listed, about 85% are singletons. Regarding the study as a whole: A few chains tied to CMV proved CMV antigen-specific in vitro. Across donors, most TCRs were seen rarely, yet some public ones were widespread.

Germline values: CDR1 ENHRY, CDR2 SYGVKD. CDR3 size: 16 residues. Trimming took 3 bases from V and 1 from J; bases not matched to a gene: 6. About this clone itself: Its target is not known.

The sequence was obtained from a woman aged 25-40 years in good health and CMV-seronegative. The chain combines TRBV10-3 with TRBJ2-7, with TRBD1 matching over 10 bases. Sequencing was done on a sample of PBMCs. In DNA, the CDR3 is TGTGCCATCAGTGACTCCCGGGACAGGGGTTCCTACGAGCAGTACTTC. Amino acids: CAISDSRDRGSYEQYF.